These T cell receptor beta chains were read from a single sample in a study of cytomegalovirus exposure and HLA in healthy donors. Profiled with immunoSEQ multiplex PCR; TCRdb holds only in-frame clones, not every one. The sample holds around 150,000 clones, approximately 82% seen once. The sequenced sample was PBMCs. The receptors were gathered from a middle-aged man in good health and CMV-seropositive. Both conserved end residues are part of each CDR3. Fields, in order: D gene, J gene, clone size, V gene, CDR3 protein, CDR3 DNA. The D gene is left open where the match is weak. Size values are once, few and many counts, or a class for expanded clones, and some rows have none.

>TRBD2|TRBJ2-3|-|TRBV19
CASTPGLAGGTDTQYF
TGTGCCAGTACCCCGGGACTAGCGGGGGGCACAGATACGCAGTATTTT
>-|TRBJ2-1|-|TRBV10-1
CASSETGSSYNEQFF
TGCGCCAGCAGTGAGACAGGGAGCTCCTACAATGAGCAGTTCTTC
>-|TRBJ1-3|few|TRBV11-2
CASSFRPRDSGNTIYF
TGTGCCAGCAGCTTTAGGCCCCGGGACTCTGGAAACACCATATATTTT
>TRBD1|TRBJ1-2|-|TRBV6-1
CASRKRQGGVYTF
TGTGCCAGCAGGAAGCGACAGGGGGGAGTCTACACCTTC
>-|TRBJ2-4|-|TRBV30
CAPLPGSAKNIQYF
TGTGCCCCCCTTCCCGGGTCGGCCAAAAACATTCAGTACTTC
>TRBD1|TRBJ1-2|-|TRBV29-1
CSPGGQGVLYGYTF
TGCAGCCCTGGCGGGCAGGGGGTACTCTATGGCTACACCTTC
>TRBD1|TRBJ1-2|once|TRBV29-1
CSVGSTGGGYTF
TGCAGCGTTGGGTCTACAGGGGGCGGCTACACCTTC
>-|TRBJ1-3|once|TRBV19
CASSIEGSSGNTIYF
TGTGCCAGTAGTATAGAAGGGAGCTCTGGAAACACCATATATTTT
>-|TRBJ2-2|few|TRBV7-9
CASQETRGGELFF
TGTGCCAGCCAAGAAACCCGAGGGGGGGAGCTGTTTTTT
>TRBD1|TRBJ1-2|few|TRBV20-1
CSAGQVDGYTF
TGCAGTGCTGGACAGGTAGATGGCTACACCTTC
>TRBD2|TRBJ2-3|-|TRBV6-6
CASSRERDTDTQYF
TGTGCCAGCTCTAGAGAGCGGGACACAGATACGCAGTATTTT
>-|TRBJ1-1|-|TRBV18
CASSRGGNGITEAFF
TGTGCCAGCTCACGAGGGGGAAACGGGATCACTGAAGCTTTCTTT
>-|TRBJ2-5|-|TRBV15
CATSRGAGGETQYF
TGTGCCACCAGCAGAGGGGCAGGGGGGGAGACCCAGTACTTC
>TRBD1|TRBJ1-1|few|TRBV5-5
CASSSGQGFTEAFF
TGTGCCAGCAGCTCGGGACAGGGGTTCACTGAAGCTTTCTTT
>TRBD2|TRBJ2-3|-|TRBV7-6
CASSLGGGLAGKPDTQYF
TGTGCCAGCAGCTTAGGTGGGGGACTAGCGGGAAAGCCAGATACGCAGTATTTT
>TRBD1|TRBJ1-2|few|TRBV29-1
CSVVDRHGYTF
TGCAGCGTTGTGGACAGGCATGGCTACACCTTC
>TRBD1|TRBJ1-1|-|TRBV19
CASSFSLGGAITEAFF
TGTGCCAGTAGTTTTAGTTTAGGGGGCGCGATTACTGAAGCTTTCTTT
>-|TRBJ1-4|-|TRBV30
CAWSRGYGEKLFF
TGTGCCTGGAGTCGAGGATATGGGGAAAAACTGTTTTTT
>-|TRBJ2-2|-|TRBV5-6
CASSPDMGLATGELFF
TGTGCCAGCAGCCCTGACATGGGACTTGCCACCGGGGAGCTGTTTTTT
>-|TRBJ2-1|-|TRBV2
CASSDPPGYEQFF
TGTGCCAGCAGTGATCCCCCCGGGTATGAGCAGTTCTTC
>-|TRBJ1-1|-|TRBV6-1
CASRIGEVSEAFF
TGTGCCAGCAGGATAGGGGAAGTCTCTGAAGCTTTCTTT
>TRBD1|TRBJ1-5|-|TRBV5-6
CASSSITGDHQPQHF
TGTGCCAGCAGCTCGATTACAGGGGATCACCAGCCCCAGCATTTT
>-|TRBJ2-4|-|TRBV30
CAWGAEAKNIQYF
TGTGCCTGGGGGGCTGAAGCCAAAAACATTCAGTACTTC
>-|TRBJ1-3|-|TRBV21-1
CASSKGGQGISGNTIYF
TGTGCCAGCAGCAAAGGGGGACAGGGTATAAGTGGAAACACCATATATTTT
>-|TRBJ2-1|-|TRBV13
CASSLVQDTVDPATNEQFF
TGTGCCAGCAGCTTAGTCCAGGACACCGTTGACCCTGCTACAAATGAGCAGTTCTTC
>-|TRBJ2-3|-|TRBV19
CASSIASSGTQYF
TGTGCCAGTAGTATAGCCAGTTCGGGGACGCAGTATTTT
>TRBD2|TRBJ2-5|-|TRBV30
CAWRIGLAGGGQETQYF
TGTGCCTGGAGAATAGGACTAGCGGGAGGGGGGCAAGAGACCCAGTACTTC
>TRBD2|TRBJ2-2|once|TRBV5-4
CASSPPSGSGSPGGGELFF
TGTGCCAGCAGCCCCCCTTCTGGTAGCGGGAGTCCCGGGGGAGGGGAGCTGTTTTTT
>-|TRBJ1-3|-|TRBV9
CASSSAGVSGNTIYF
TGTGCCAGCAGTTCAGCGGGAGTCTCTGGAAACACCATATATTTT
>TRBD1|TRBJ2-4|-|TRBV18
CASSETGGGKNIQYF
TGTGCCAGCTCTGAGACAGGGGGCGGCAAAAACATTCAGTACTTC
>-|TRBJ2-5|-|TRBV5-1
CASSLGAGEGETQYF
TGCGCCAGCAGCTTGGGGGCAGGGGAGGGAGAGACCCAGTACTTC
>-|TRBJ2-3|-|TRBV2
CASSENSPLGTDTQYF
TGTGCCAGCAGTGAGAACAGCCCGTTGGGCACAGATACGCAGTATTTT
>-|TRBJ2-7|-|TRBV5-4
CASSSVGVSEQYF
TGTGCCAGCAGCTCGGTCGGGGTTTCCGAGCAGTACTTC
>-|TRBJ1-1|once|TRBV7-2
CASSWTANTEAFF
TGTGCCAGCAGTTGGACAGCGAACACTGAAGCTTTCTTT
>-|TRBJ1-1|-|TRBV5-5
CAGSWGLGRDTEAFF
TGTGCCGGCAGCTGGGGGTTGGGGAGGGACACTGAAGCTTTCTTT
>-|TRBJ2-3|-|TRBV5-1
CASSFTGPSTDTQYF
TGCGCCAGCAGCTTCACAGGTCCTAGCACAGATACGCAGTATTTT
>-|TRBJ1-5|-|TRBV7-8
CASSLAQSNQPQHF
TGTGCCAGCAGCTTAGCCCAGAGCAATCAGCCCCAGCATTTT
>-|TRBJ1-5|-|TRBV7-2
CASTDRPNQPQHF
TGTGCCAGCACCGACAGACCAAATCAGCCCCAGCATTTT
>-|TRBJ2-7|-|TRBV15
CATSRGGGLGNYEQYF
TGTGCCACCAGCAGAGGGGGGGGGCTGGGGAACTACGAGCAGTACTTC
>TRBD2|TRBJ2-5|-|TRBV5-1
CASSAASGGSETQYF
TGCGCCAGCAGCGCGGCTAGCGGGGGGTCTGAGACCCAGTACTTC
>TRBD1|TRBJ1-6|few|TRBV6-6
CASSYSGGQVLHF
TGTGCCAGCAGTTACTCAGGGGGACAGGTACTCCACTTT
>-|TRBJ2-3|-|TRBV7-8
CASSLDRGDTQYF
TGTGCCAGCAGCTTAGATAGGGGGGATACGCAGTATTTT
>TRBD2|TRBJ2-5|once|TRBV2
CASSLGTSGGQTQYF
TGTGCCAGCAGTCTAGGGACTAGCGGGGGGCAAACCCAGTACTTC
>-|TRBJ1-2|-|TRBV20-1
CSAREIYGYTF
TGCAGTGCTAGGGAGATCTATGGCTACACCTTC
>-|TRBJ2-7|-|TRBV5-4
CASSSPLGHREQYF
TGTGCCAGCAGCTCACCCTTAGGACATCGCGAGCAGTACTTC
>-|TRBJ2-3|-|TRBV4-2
CASSQDLGGGHPRVAQYF
TGTGCCAGCAGCCAAGATCTAGGGGGGGGACATCCCCGCGTGGCGCAGTATTTT
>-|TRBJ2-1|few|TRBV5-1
CASSSGLNYNEQFF
TGCGCCAGCAGCTCCGGACTCAACTACAATGAGCAGTTCTTC
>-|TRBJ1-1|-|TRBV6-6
CASIPPAGLNTEAFF
TGTGCCAGCATACCTCCGGCGGGCCTGAACACTGAAGCTTTCTTT
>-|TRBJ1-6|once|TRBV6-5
CASSSGQGLDNSPLHF
TGTGCCAGCAGTTCAGGGCAGGGTCTGGATAATTCACCCCTCCACTTT
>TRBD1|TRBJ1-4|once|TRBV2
CASRATGTGGEKLFF
TGTGCCAGCAGAGCGACCGGGACAGGGGGGGAAAAACTGTTTTTT
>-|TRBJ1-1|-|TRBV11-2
CASSMGGYTEAFF
TGTGCCAGCAGCATGGGAGGGTACACTGAAGCTTTCTTT
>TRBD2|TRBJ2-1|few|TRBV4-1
CASSLTSGGTEQFF
TGCGCCAGCAGCCTGACTAGCGGGGGAACTGAGCAGTTCTTC
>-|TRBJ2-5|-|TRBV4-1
CASSDEGGRGETQYF
TGCGCCAGCAGCGATGAGGGAGGTAGAGGAGAGACCCAGTACTTC